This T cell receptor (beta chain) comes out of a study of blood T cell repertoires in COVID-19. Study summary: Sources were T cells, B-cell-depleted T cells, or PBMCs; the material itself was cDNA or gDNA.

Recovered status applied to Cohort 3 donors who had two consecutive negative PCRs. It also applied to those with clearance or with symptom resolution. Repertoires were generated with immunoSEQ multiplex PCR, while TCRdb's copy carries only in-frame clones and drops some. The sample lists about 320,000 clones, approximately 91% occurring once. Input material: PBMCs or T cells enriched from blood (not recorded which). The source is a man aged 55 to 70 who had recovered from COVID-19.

CDR3 residues: CASSLVQGGHNEQFF. DNA of the CDR3: TGCGCCAGCAGCTTGGTACAGGGGGGTCACAATGAGCAGTTCTTC. The genes are TRBV5-1 and TRBJ2-1; 8 nucleotides align to TRBD1. Germline-derived CDR1 and CDR2 are SGHRS and YFSETQ. The CDR3 extends over 15 amino acids. V lost 0 bases to trimming and J lost 5 bases; unmatched junction nucleotides: 4.